The text below deals with one TCR beta chain. A junction end diverges from the germline sequence, so it may reflect a read error. This sample was taken from a study of T cell repertoires in cytomegalovirus infection. Study-level information: Based on public TCR beta signatures, there were indications of CMV infection and of a matching HLA type.

MiXCR, applied by TCRdb to the reads, yields one record per CDR3 protein. Counted here are 200,000 to 250,000 distinct CDR3 sequences, 22% occurring once; the ten biggest clones make up 15% to 20%. The CDR3 is made up of 11 amino acids. The germline V gene encodes CDR1 SGHAT and CDR2 FQNNGV. The specimen was CD8+ T cells from PBMCs. The origin of this receptor is a human donor in good health (CMV status not recorded). Some clones in this sample may be carry-over from other donors' samples. The chain links TRBV11-2 to TRBJ2-1; D is uncertain. The CDR3 is CASSFLNERFF. The DNA of the CDR3 is TGTGCCAGCAGCTTTCTCAACGAGCGGTTCTTC. Together with reference TRBV11-2 and TRBJ2-1, the CDR3 gives the full variable domain: EAGVAQSPRYKIIEKRQSVAFWCNPISGHATLYWYQQILGQGPKLLIQFQNNGVVDDSQLPKDRFSAERLKGVDSTLKIQPAKLEDSAVYLCASSFLNERFFGPGTRLTVL.